This T cell receptor (beta chain) was documented in a study of blood T cells in healthy people across ages. Study-wide background: For every two T cells, template switching captured about one barcoded beta molecule. Study findings and constraints: Long-lived donors exceeded aged donors in naive CD4+ cells and diversity.

Healthy Russian Caucasian donors spanned ages about 6 to 100 years. The V end was cut by 5 bases, the J end by 3 bases, with 18 bases between. CDR1 SGHAT and CDR2 FQDESV come from the germline V gene (reference sequence). CDR3 length equals 16 residues. This clonotype occurred a few times. Its antigen is unknown. A second PCR, run for roughly 7 to 12 cycles, used a sample-barcoded 5' primer plus a J-beta primer mix. Researchers report that a template-switch adaptor with 12 random nucleotides tagged each cDNA molecule. TCRdb ran MiXCR on the 5' RACE reads and lists one entry per CDR3 protein. The sample yields 1.2 million to 1.5 million distinct CDR3 sequences, approximately 59% seen once.

The sequenced sample consisted of blood. The clonotype was recovered from a man younger than 35 in good health. The V call is TRBV11-1, the J call TRBJ2-3; the D gene is possibly TRBD2 (5 bases). Written as DNA, the CDR3 is TGTGCCAGCAGCGTACTTCCGGGAACAGTAACAGATACGCAGTATTTT. The encoded protein is CASSVLPGTVTDTQYF.